This T cell receptor beta chain was captured in a study of early T cells in non-severe SARS-CoV-2 infection. Background on the study: Bulk RNA from unsorted whole blood was sequenced; chains were unpaired.

General study results and limits: Lookups in VDJdb leaned toward anti-spike CD8 responses and missed private and CD4 specificities.

Comment on this clonotype: Its antigen is not known.

The CDR3 loop spans 16 amino acids. V lost 4 bases and J lost 2, with 16 bases in between. Germline CDR1 and CDR2: SGHNT and YYREEE (reference sequence). Individual cDNA molecules each received unique molecular identifiers attached to them. TCRdb used MiXCR to reprocess the 5' RACE reads, holding one entry per CDR3 protein. The data show fewer than 75,000 distinct CDR3 sequences, roughly a sixth seen once. The sequence was collected from an adult who was a healthcare worker with PCR-confirmed SARS-CoV-2 infection or an uninfected control (not recorded which). The V gene is TRBV5-4, the J gene TRBJ2-1; D is possibly TRBD1 or TRBD2 (5 bases each). This specimen consisted of whole blood, obtained at baseline. The CDR3 spells CASSPPGTGAYNEQFF. The CDR3 DNA follows: TGTGCCAGCAGCCCACCGGGGACCGGAGCCTACAATGAGCAGTTCTTC.